Below are 9 T cell receptor beta chains sequenced from a single sample in a study of beta chain features in type 1 diabetes. The sequenced template was cDNA made from the entire isolated RNA. Profiling relied on immunoSEQ multiplex PCR, and the TCRdb table lists in-frame clones only, not all of them. This table has 350,000 to 450,000 clones, approximately 15% appearing once. Material for sequencing was naive CD4+ T cells from blood. The receptors derive from a man aged 30 to 39 in good health.

The table lists this clone with a few counts. The V and J genes are TRBV5-8 and TRBJ2-3; D perhaps matches TRBD1 (5 bases). Germline V gene lookup returns CDR1 SGHTS and CDR2 YDEGEE. V shed 4 bases and J shed 4 bases, with 13 bases lying between them. This CDR3 spans 14 amino acids. The CDR3 sequence: CASSTPRGSDTQYF. The CDR3 region has the DNA TGTGCCAGCAGCACACCAAGGGGATCAGATACGCAGTATTTT.

V gene TRBV7-9 combines with J gene TRBJ1-2; no firm D call. This CDR3 is built from 13 residues. Deletions cut 3 bases from V and 8 bases from J, with 13 bases between. Germline lookup yields CDR1 SEHNR and CDR2 FQNEAQ (reference sequence). CDR3 bases: TGTGCCAGCAGCTTCCCCGACATGAGGGGCTACACCTTC. This gives the protein CASSFPDMRGYTF.

The V and J genes are TRBV30 and TRBJ1-4; D not certain. The CDR3 is 12 residues long. Germline V CDR1 and CDR2: GTSNPN, SVGIG (reference sequence). Between the trimmed V and J ends, which lost 5 bases and 0 bases, there was a span of 4 bases. CDR3 bases: TGTGCCTGGGGGGCAACTAATGAAAAACTGTTTTTT. Translated: CAWGATNEKLFF. The full variable domain, its missing parts supplied by reference TRBV30 and TRBJ1-4, is SQTIHQWPATLVQPVGSPLSLECTVEGTSNPNLYWYRQAAGRGLQLLFYSVGIGQISSEVPQNLSASRPQDRQFILSSKKLLLSDSGFYLCAWGATNEKLFFGSGTQLSVL.

This chain links TRBV5-6 with TRBJ2-7, with TRBD2 as a possible D gene (5 bases). The V gene lost 2 bases and the J gene lost 0 bases, with 9 bases spanning the gap. The CDR3 sequence is 14 residues long. The germline V gene has CDR1 SGHDT and CDR2 YYEEEE. The CDR3 loop reads CASSFYAGSYEQYV. In DNA form, the CDR3 reads TGTGCCAGCAGCTTTTATGCGGGCTCCTACGAGCAGTACGTC.

V is TRBV7-9 and J is TRBJ1-1, with 7 bases matching TRBD1. V gave up 1 base and J gave up 3 bases; unmatched junction bases: 5. The length of the CDR3 is 15 residues. In germline, CDR1 is SEHNR, CDR2 FQNEAQ (reference sequence). DNA of the CDR3: TGTGCCAGCAGCTTAGTACCGGACAGGCACACTGAAGCTTTCTTT. It encodes CASSLVPDRHTEAFF. Full variable domain (rest looked up from reference TRBV7-9 and TRBJ1-1): DTGVSQNPRHKITKRGQNVTFRCDPISEHNRLYWYRQTLGQGPEFLTYFQNEAQLEKSRLLSDRFSAERPKGSFSTLEIQRTEQGDSAMYLCASSLVPDRHTEAFFGQGTRLTVV.

This clone has more than one count but fewer than ten. The rearrangement uses TRBV7-6 and TRBJ2-3, with TRBD2 matching over 8 bases. Germline CDR1 is SGHVS and CDR2 is FNYEAQ. The CDR3 runs 15 residues. J lost 4 bases, V lost 5 bases, and 8 bases had no gene match. In DNA, the CDR3 is TGTGCCAGCAGCACCCCCCGGGAGGGCGCAGATACGCAGTATTTT. Protein: CASSTPREGADTQYF.

This clone showed up just a few times. This sequence joins TRBV15 and TRBJ2-2, with 8 bases that match TRBD2. The germline V gene has CDR1 LNHNV and CDR2 YYDKDF (reference sequence). CDR3 length equals 14 residues. The V segment lost 2 bases and the J segment 6 bases; nucleotides outside the gene matches: 2. The CDR3 loop is CATSRTSGPGELFF. As DNA, the CDR3 is TGTGCCACCAGCAGAACTAGCGGTCCCGGGGAGCTGTTTTTT. Full variable domain (missing parts from reference TRBV15 and TRBJ2-2): DAMVIQNPRYQVTQFGKPVTLSCSQTLNHNVMYWYQQKSSQAPKLLFHYYDKDFNNEADTPDNFQSRRPNTSFCFLDIRSPGLGDTAMYLCATSRTSGPGELFFGEGSRLTVL.

This chain links TRBV11-2 with TRBJ2-5, with 7 positions matching TRBD2. The junction had 8 bases not matched to a gene; V was cut back by 5 bases and J by 5 bases. In germline, CDR1 is SGHAT, CDR2 FQNNGV. This CDR3 has 14 amino acids. CDR3 DNA: TGTGCCAGCAGCCCAAGGACTAGGAGGGAGACCCAGTACTTC. Encoded protein: CASSPRTRRETQYF.

This clone was seen more than once but under ten times. V and J are TRBV4-3 and TRBJ2-3; D unresolved. The ends were cut back, 1 base at V and 2 bases at J, with 10 bases in the middle. Germline loops: CDR1 LGHNA, CDR2 YSLEER. This CDR3 contains 15 residues. CDR3 DNA: TGCGCCAGCAGCCAAGTTTCTTTCACCACAGATACGCAGTATTTT. Protein sequence: CASSQVSFTTDTQYF.